This is a list of T cell receptor beta chains from one sample in a study of OX40 agonist ivuxolimab in advanced cancers. The protocol was immunoSEQ multiplex PCR, while the TCRdb copy is restricted to in-frame clones and leaves out a portion. Of 80,000 to 100,000 clones in the sample, 70% to 90% were seen once. Source: CD4+ or CD8+ T cells sorted from blood, taken in a trial of the OX40 agonist ivuxolimab. The receptors derive from an adult with an advanced solid tumor such as melanoma, head and neck, liver or kidney cancer. CDR3s include the opening cysteine and the closing phenylalanine or tryptophan. Each record gives: J gene, D gene, V gene, clone size, CDR3 DNA, CDR3 protein. D genes are given only for firm matches. Size tells how often a clone was seen (once, few, many) or the class of an expanded clone, and some rows leave it out.

TRBJ2-1 TRBD2 TRBV18 . TGTGCCAGCTCACCGGTACTAGCGGGGGCGCGCTCCTACAATGAGCAGTTCTTC CASSPVLAGARSYNEQFF
TRBJ1-3 TRBD1 TRBV7-2 . TGTGCCAGCAGCCTCTTCGGGACAGGGACTGGAAACACCATATATTTT CASSLFGTGTGNTIYF
TRBJ1-2 TRBD1 TRBV28 . TGTGCCAGCAGTTTACCGACAGGGAGGGGCTACACCTTC CASSLPTGRGYTF
TRBJ2-5 . TRBV5-6 . TGTGCCAGCAGCTTCCAAGAGACCCAGTACTTC CASSFQETQYF
TRBJ1-6 TRBD1 TRBV6-5 . TGTGCCAGCACCGCCGGGACAGGGCAATCACCCCTCCACTTT CASTAGTGQSPLHF
TRBJ1-1 TRBD1 TRBV7-7 . TGTGCCAGCAGCCCCCGGAGGACAGGGGTCCTGAACACTGAAGCTTTCTTT CASSPRRTGVLNTEAFF
TRBJ2-1 . TRBV11-2 . TGTGCCAGCAGCCACCGACGGCCCCGGATAGGTAAGCAGTTCTTC CASSHRRPRIGKQFF
TRBJ1-5 TRBD1 TRBV18 . TGTGCCAGCTCACCACCGATGGGGCAGGGGGTTCAGCCCCAGCATTTT CASSPPMGQGVQPQHF
TRBJ1-2 . TRBV5-1 . TGCGCCAGCAGCCGAGCCTGGGGGGCTGATGGCTACACCTTC CASSRAWGADGYTF
TRBJ1-4 TRBD1 TRBV30 . TGTGCCGCTGACAGGGTGGGGACTAATGAAAAACTGTTTTTT CAADRVGTNEKLFF
TRBJ2-1 TRBD2 TRBV6-5 . TGTGCCAGCAGTCGGGGGGGCCGTGGGTACAATGAGCAGTTCTTC CASSRGGRGYNEQFF
TRBJ2-1 . TRBV18 . TGTGCCAGCTCAAGGGACCGAGCCTACAATGAGCAGTTCTTC CASSRDRAYNEQFF
TRBJ2-7 . TRBV7-2 . TGTGCCAGCAGCTTTGGGATGGGCGGGGCTTCCTACGAGCAGTACTTC CASSFGMGGASYEQYF
TRBJ2-7 TRBD1 TRBV5-1 . TGCGCCAGCAGCTTGACAGGGGGGCCCTACGAGCAGTACTTC CASSLTGGPYEQYF
TRBJ1-4 TRBD1 TRBV6-5 . TGTGCCAGCACCCGATCGGGACAGCCCCTGGAAAAACTGTTTTTT CASTRSGQPLEKLFF
TRBJ2-1 . TRBV5-1 . TGCGCCAGCAGCGGGAGCTCCTACAATGAGCAGTTCTTC CASSGSSYNEQFF
TRBJ1-4 . TRBV28 . TGTGCCAGCAGCACTCAGGGGATAGGGTATGAAAAACTGTTTTTT CASSTQGIGYEKLFF
TRBJ2-5 TRBD1 TRBV28 . TGTGCCAGCAGCGTTCCGGGACAGGGCTTTCAAGAGACCCAGTACTTC CASSVPGQGFQETQYF
TRBJ2-1 . TRBV5-6 . TGTGCCAGCAGCTTGGTCTCTGAGCAGTTCTTC CASSLVSEQFF
TRBJ2-4 TRBD2 TRBV19 . TGTGCCAGTACCCCGAGGCCTAGCGGGGGATTAGCCAAAAACATTCAGTACTTC CASTPRPSGGLAKNIQYF
TRBJ1-2 . TRBV28 . TGTGCCAGCAGTCAACCCCCAGGACAGCAACTTAACTATGGCTACACCTTC CASSQPPGQQLNYGYTF
TRBJ1-3 . TRBV7-2 . TGTGCCAGCAGCTCCGGTGGGGCGGGAAACACCATATATTTT CASSSGGAGNTIYF
TRBJ1-2 . TRBV6-4 . TGTGCCAGCAGCCCTGACAGCTTAAACTATGGCTACACCTTC CASSPDSLNYGYTF
TRBJ2-5 . TRBV23-1 . TGCGCCAGCTTTGACAGGATCGGAGAAAAAGAGACCCAGTACTTC CASFDRIGEKETQYF
TRBJ1-5 TRBD1 TRBV27 once TGTGCCAGCAGTAACAGGGGAGATAGCAATCAGCCCCAGCATTTT CASSNRGDSNQPQHF
TRBJ2-5 . TRBV5-7 . TGTGCCAGCAGCTTTAGTGTTGGGTCTTCCCAGTACTTC CASSFSVGSSQYF
TRBJ2-5 TRBD2 TRBV5-1 . TGCGCCAGCAGCCCAGTTGCGGGCGGGGGGACCGTAGAGACCCAGTACTTC CASSPVAGGGTVETQYF
TRBJ2-7 . TRBV5-1 . TGCGCCAGCAGCTTGTTTAGACCGGGCGAGCAGTACTTC CASSLFRPGEQYF
TRBJ1-2 . TRBV13 . TGTGCCAGCAGCAACCGCGCCGACAGGCGCTCCTATGGCTACACCTTC CASSNRADRRSYGYTF
TRBJ2-1 . TRBV28 . TGTGCCAATTCAAAGGCGGGACAGAACAATGAGCAGTTCTTC CANSKAGQNNEQFF
TRBJ2-1 TRBD2 TRBV4-3 . TGCGCCAGCAGCCAAGATTGGGCGAGCGGGGGATACAATGAGCAGTTCTTC CASSQDWASGGYNEQFF
TRBJ2-7 . TRBV15 . TGTGCCACCAGCAGGCCCAACACAGGTCACGAGCAGTACTTC CATSRPNTGHEQYF
TRBJ2-5 . TRBV27 . TGTGCCAGCAGTTCTGTACGGGAGACCCAGTACTTC CASSSVRETQYF
TRBJ2-7 . TRBV30 . TGTGCCTGGGCCCATGGGGAGGAGCAGTACTTC CAWAHGEEQYF
TRBJ1-2 . TRBV7-9 . TGTGCCAGCAGCTTAGAGGGCAGCTACTATGGCTACACCTTC CASSLEGSYYGYTF
TRBJ2-3 TRBD1 TRBV11-2 . TGTGCCAGCAGCCCGTGGACAGGAAGTTACTACACAGATACGCAGTATTTT CASSPWTGSYYTDTQYF
TRBJ1-2 . TRBV10-3 . TGTGCCATCAGTGCTAGGGGCGATGGTGGCTACACCTTC CAISARGDGGYTF
TRBJ2-5 TRBD2 TRBV5-4 . TGTGCCAGCAGCCTCGGGGGGGCGGCGGGTGAGACCCAGTACTTC CASSLGGAAGETQYF
TRBJ1-5 . TRBV7-8 . TGTGCCAGCAGCTTGAGGGGAGTAGAGAGCAATCAGCCCCAGCATTTT CASSLRGVESNQPQHF
TRBJ1-2 . TRBV6-5 . TGTGCCAGCAGTAGAGGCTTCCTGAGGGGCGGCTACACCTTC CASSRGFLRGGYTF
TRBJ2-7 TRBD2 TRBV7-2 . TGTGCCAGCAGCGCGAGCGGGGGCCTAGACGAGCAGTACTTC CASSASGGLDEQYF
TRBJ2-1 . TRBV11-3 . TGTGCCAGCAGCTTAGGACAGGAACAGTTCTTC CASSLGQEQFF
TRBJ1-1 . TRBV9 few TGTGCCAGCAGCGTAGACGGGGACACTGAAGCTTTCTTT CASSVDGDTEAFF
TRBJ1-2 . TRBV7-3 . TGTGCCAGCGGGTCAGGGCCCGACTATGGCTACACCTTC CASGSGPDYGYTF
TRBJ1-4 . TRBV28 . TGTGCCAGCAGTTTATCGGGGGCGCAGGGTGAAAAACTGTTTTTT CASSLSGAQGEKLFF
TRBJ2-3 TRBD1 TRBV19 . TGTGCCAGTAGCCACCGGGACAGGGCCACAGATACGCAGTATTTT CASSHRDRATDTQYF
TRBJ1-5 . TRBV7-2 . TGTGCCAGCAGCTTAGGGAGTCAGCCCCAGCATTTT CASSLGSQPQHF
TRBJ2-7 . TRBV28 . TGTGCCAGCAGTCCCTCCCCCTACGAGCAGTACTTC CASSPSPYEQYF
TRBJ1-1 TRBD1 TRBV28 . TGTGCCAGCTCCTGGGACAGGGCTGTTGTGAACACTGAAGCTTTCTTT CASSWDRAVVNTEAFF
TRBJ1-1 TRBD1 TRBV7-9 . TGTGCCAGCTTCGCCGAGGGACAGAGCCCCTCGAACACTGAAGCTTTCTTT CASFAEGQSPSNTEAFF
TRBJ1-5 . TRBV4-3 . TGCGCCAGCAGCTCAGAAGAAAATCAGCCCCAGCATTTT CASSSEENQPQHF
TRBJ1-2 TRBD1 TRBV28 . TGTGCCAGCAGCTCCGCCGGGACAGGGATTCGGGTGGATGGCTACACCTTC CASSSAGTGIRVDGYTF
TRBJ2-5 . TRBV7-2 once TGTGCCAGCAGCTCCAGGACGACGGTGGAGACCCAGTACTTC CASSSRTTVETQYF